Presented here are 2 T cell receptor beta chains from one specimen sequenced in a study of blood T cell repertoires in COVID-19. Some clones are missing from TCRdb's copy, which holds only in-frame ones; the method was immunoSEQ multiplex PCR. This table has under 200,000 clones, roughly 83% appearing once. Sequencing was carried out using peripheral blood. The receptors shown here come from a human donor in a cohort sampled during active COVID-19.

This rearrangement joins TRBV3-1 (or the pseudogene TRBV3-2) to TRBJ2-7, with 8 bases aligning to TRBD1. Germline CDR1 reads LGHDT; CDR2 reads YNNKEL (reference sequence). V was pared by 6 bases and J by 4 bases, with 26 bases of the junction left unmatched. The CDR3 contains 20 residues. Here the CDR3 reads CASSPNSPGGYSPYGYEQYF. CDR3 sequence (DNA): TGTGCCAGCAGTCCTAACTCCCCAGGGGGCTATAGTCCGTATGGATACGAGCAGTACTTC.

Details on this clone: The junction differs from germline at one of its ends, possibly a read error. J is TRBJ2-6 and V is TRBV13; tentatively, D is TRBD2 (5 bases). Per the germline V gene, CDR1 is PRHDT and CDR2 is FYEKMQ (reference sequence). This CDR3 spans 15 amino acids. The CDR3, as DNA: TGTGCCAGCAGCCCGGATAGGACTGGTGCCAACGTCCTGACTTTC. This encodes CASSPDRTGANVLTF.